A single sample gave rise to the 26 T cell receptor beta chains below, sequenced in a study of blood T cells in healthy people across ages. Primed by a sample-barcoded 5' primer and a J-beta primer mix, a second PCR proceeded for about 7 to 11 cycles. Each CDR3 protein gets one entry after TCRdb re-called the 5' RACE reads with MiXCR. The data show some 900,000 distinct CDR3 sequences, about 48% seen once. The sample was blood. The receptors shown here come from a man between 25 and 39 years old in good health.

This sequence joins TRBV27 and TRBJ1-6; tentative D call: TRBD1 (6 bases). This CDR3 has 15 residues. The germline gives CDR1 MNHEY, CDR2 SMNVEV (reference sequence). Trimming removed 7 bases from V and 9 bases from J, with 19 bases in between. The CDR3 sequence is CASTWAGASGSPLHF. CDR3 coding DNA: TGTGCCAGCACCTGGGCAGGGGCTTCGGGTTCACCCCTCCACTTT.

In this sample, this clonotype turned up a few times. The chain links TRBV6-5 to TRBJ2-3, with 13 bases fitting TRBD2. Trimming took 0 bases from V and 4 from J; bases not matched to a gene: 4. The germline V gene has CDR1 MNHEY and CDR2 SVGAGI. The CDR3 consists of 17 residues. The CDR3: CASSYSPGLAGSDTQYF. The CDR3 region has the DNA TGTGCCAGCAGTTACTCGCCGGGACTAGCGGGGTCAGATACGCAGTATTTT.

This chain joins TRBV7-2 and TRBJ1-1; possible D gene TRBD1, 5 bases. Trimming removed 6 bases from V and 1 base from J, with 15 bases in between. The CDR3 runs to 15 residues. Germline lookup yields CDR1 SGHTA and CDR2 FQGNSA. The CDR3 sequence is CASSQNSGPNTEAFF. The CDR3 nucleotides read TGTGCCAGCAGTCAGAACTCGGGACCGAACACTGAAGCTTTCTTT.

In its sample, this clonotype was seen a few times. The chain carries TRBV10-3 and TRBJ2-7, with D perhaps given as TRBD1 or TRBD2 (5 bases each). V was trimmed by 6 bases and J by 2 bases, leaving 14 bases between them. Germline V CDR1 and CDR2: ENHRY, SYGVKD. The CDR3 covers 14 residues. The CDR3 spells CAIRPGTETYEQYF. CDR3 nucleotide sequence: TGTGCCATCAGGCCCGGGACGGAGACCTACGAGCAGTACTTC.

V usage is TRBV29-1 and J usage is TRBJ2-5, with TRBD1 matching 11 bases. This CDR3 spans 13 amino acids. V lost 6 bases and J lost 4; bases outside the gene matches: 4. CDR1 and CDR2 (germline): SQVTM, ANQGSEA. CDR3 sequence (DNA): TGCAGCGTGGGACAGGGGGTCGTAGAGACCCAGTACTTC. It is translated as CSVGQGVVETQYF.

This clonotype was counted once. The CDR3 region is CSAQNVQRYEQYF. The CDR3 DNA sequence: TGCAGTGCCCAAAACGTACAGAGATACGAGCAGTACTTC. The gene calls are TRBV20-1 and TRBJ2-7; the D is unclear. Germline CDR1 DFQATT, CDR2 SNEGSKA (reference sequence). The CDR3 extends over 13 amino acids. The ends were cut back, 6 bases at V and 4 bases at J, with 16 bases in the middle.

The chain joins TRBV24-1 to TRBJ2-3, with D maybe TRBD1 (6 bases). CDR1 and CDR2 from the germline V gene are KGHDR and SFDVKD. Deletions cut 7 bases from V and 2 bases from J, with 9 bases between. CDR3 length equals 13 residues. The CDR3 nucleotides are TGTGCCACCAGCGGACAGATCACAGATACGCAGTATTTT. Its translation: CATSGQITDTQYF.

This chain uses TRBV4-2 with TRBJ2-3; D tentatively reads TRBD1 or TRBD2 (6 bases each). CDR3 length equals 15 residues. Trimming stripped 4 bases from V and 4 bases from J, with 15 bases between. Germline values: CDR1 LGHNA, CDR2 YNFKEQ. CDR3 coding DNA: TGTGCCAGCAGCCGGCTCGGGGGCGGGGCAGATACGCAGTATTTT. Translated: CASSRLGGGADTQYF.

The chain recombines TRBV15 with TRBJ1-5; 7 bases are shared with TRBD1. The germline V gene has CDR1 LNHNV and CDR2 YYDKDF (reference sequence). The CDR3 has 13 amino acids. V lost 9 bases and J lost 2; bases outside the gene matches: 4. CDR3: CATRQGGNQPQHF. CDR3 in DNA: TGTGCCACGCGACAGGGAGGCAATCAGCCCCAGCATTTT.

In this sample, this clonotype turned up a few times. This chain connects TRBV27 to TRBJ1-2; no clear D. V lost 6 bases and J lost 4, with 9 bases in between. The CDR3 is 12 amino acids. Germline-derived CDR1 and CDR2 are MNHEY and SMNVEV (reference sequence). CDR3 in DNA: TGTGCCAGCAGGAATACAATCTATGGCTACACCTTC. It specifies CASRNTIYGYTF.

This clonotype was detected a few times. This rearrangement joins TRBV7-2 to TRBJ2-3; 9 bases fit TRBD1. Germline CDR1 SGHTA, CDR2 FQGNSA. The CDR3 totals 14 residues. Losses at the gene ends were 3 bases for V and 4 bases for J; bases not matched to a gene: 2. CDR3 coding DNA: TGTGCCAGCAGCTTTCGACAGGGGGCAGATACGCAGTATTTT. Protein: CASSFRQGADTQYF. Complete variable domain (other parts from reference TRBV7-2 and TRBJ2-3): GAGVSQSPSNKVTEKGKDVELRCDPISGHTALYWYRQSLGQGLEFLIYFQGNSAPDKSGLPSDRFSAERTGGSVSTLTIQRTQQEDSAVYLCASSFRQGADTQYFGPGTRLTVL.

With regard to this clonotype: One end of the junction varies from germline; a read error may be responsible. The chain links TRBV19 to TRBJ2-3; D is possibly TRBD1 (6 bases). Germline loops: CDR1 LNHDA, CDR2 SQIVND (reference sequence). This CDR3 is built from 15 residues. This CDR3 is CANSNQGISTDTQYF. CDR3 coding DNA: TGTGCCAATAGTAACCAGGGGATTAGCACAGATACGCAGTATTTT.

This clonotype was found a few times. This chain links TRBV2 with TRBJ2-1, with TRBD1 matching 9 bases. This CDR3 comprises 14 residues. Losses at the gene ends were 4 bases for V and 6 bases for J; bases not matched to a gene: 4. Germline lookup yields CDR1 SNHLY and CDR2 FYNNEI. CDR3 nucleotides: TGTGCCAGCAGTGGGGGGACAGGGCGCAATGAGCAGTTCTTC. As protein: CASSGGTGRNEQFF.

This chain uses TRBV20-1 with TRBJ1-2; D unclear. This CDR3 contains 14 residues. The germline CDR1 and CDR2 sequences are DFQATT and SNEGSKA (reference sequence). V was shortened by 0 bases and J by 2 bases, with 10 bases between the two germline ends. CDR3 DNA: TGCAGTGCTAGAGATGTGGCAGAGAACTATGGCTACACCTTC. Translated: CSARDVAENYGYTF.

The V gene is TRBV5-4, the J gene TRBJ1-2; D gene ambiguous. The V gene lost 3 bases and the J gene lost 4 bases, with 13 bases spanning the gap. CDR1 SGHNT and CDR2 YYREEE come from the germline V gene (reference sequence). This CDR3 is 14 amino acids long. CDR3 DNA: TGTGCCAGCAGCTCCGATGACGAAGCCTATGGCTACACCTTC. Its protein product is CASSSDDEAYGYTF.

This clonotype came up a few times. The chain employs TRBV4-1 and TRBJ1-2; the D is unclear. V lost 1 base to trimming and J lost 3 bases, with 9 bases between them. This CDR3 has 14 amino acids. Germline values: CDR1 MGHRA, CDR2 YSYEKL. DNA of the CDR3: TGCGCCAGCAGCCAAGCCCGGTCGGACTATGGCTACACCTTC. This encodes CASSQARSDYGYTF.

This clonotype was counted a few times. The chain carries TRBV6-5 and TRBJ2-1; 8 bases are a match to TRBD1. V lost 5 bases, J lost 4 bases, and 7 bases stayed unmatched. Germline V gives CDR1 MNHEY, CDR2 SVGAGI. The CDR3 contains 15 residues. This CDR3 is CASSRTGTFYNEQFF. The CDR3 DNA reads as TGTGCCAGCAGTCGGACAGGGACGTTTTACAATGAGCAGTTCTTC.

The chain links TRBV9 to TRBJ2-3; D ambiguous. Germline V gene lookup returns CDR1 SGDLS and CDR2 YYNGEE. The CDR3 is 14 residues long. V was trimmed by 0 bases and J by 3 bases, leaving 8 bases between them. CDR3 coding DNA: TGTGCCAGCAGCGTAGGGCCAGCTACAGATACGCAGTATTTT. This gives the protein CASSVGPATDTQYF.

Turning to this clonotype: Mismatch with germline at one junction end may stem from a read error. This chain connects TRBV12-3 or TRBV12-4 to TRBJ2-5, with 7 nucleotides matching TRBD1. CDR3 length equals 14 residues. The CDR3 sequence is CASTDRDGQETRYF. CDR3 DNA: TGTGCCAGCACCGACAGGGACGGACAAGAGACCCGGTACTTC.

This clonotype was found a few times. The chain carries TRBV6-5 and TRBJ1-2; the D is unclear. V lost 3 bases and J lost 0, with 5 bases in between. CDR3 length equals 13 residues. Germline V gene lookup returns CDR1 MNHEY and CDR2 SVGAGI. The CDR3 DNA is TGTGCCAGCAGTTATACAGCTAACTATGGCTACACCTTC. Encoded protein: CASSYTANYGYTF.

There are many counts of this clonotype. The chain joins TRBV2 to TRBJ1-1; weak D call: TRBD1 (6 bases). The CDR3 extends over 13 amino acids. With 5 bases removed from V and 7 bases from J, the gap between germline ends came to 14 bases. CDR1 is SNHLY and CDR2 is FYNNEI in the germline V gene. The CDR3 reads CASSPRWTDEAFF. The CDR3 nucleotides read TGTGCCAGCAGTCCCCGCTGGACAGATGAAGCTTTCTTT.

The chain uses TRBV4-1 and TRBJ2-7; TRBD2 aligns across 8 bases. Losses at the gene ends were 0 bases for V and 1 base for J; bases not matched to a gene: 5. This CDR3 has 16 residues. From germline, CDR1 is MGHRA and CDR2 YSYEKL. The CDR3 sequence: CASSQDTSGRSYEQYF. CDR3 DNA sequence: TGCGCCAGCAGCCAAGATACTAGCGGCAGATCCTACGAGCAGTACTTC.

This CDR3 is CASSLRGGGKSYEQYF. The CDR3 coding sequence is TGTGCCAGCAGTTTGAGAGGGGGGGGCAAATCCTACGAGCAGTACTTC. J is TRBJ2-7 and V is TRBV7-2; a possible D gene is TRBD2 (7 bases). In germline, CDR1 is SGHTA, CDR2 FQGNSA. This CDR3 is 16 amino acids long. V lost 6 bases, J lost 1 base, and 19 bases lay in between.

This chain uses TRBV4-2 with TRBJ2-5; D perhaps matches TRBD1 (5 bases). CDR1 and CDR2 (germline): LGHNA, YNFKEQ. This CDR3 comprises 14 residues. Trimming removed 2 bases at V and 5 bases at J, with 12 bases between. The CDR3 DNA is TGTGCCAGCAGCCAAAATCAGGGTAGCGAGACCCAGTACTTC. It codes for CASSQNQGSETQYF.

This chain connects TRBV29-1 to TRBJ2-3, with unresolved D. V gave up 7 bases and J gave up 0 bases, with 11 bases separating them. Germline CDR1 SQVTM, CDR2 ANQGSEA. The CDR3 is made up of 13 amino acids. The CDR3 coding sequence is TGCAGCGCCCGCGTTGATAGCACAGATACGCAGTATTTT. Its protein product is CSARVDSTDTQYF.

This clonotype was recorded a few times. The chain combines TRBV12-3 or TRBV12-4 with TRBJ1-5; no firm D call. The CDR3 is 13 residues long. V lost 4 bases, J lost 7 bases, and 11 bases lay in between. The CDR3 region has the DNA TGTGCCAGCAGTTCGCTTGGTCACCAGCCCCAGCATTTT. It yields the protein CASSSLGHQPQHF.